This TCR beta chain was retrieved from a study of blood T cell repertoires in COVID-19. Overall study context: T cells, B-cell-depleted T cells, or PBMCs provided the cDNA or gDNA that served as material.

As processed by the authors: Counts of nucleated cells, estimated from reference gene primer amplification, were obtained. Method: immunoSEQ multiplex PCR; TCRdb's copy keeps in-frame clones and lacks some. From that table come the V and J calls and clone size; the DNA was used to work out D and trimming. This repertoire shows 250,000 to 300,000 clones, nearly 90% found once; its top ten account for 2.5% to 3.5%. Participants were aged 18 to 89 years, lived in roughly 23 US areas, and enrolled virtually. Membership in each cohort depended on participant-reported clinical history. Germline CDR1 and CDR2: SGHDN and FVKESK. V lost 1 base and J 3 bases, leaving 15 bases between the germline ends. The CDR3 totals 16 residues.

This rearrangement joins TRBV14 to TRBJ1-2; D is perhaps TRBD1 (6 bases). Sequenced material: PBMCs or T cells enriched from blood (not recorded which). The sequence came from a woman between 50 and 59 years old who had been exposed to COVID-19. CDR3 sequence: CASSQVRLQGYYGYTF. The DNA for the CDR3 is TGTGCCAGCAGCCAAGTACGTCTCCAGGGGTACTATGGCTACACCTTC.